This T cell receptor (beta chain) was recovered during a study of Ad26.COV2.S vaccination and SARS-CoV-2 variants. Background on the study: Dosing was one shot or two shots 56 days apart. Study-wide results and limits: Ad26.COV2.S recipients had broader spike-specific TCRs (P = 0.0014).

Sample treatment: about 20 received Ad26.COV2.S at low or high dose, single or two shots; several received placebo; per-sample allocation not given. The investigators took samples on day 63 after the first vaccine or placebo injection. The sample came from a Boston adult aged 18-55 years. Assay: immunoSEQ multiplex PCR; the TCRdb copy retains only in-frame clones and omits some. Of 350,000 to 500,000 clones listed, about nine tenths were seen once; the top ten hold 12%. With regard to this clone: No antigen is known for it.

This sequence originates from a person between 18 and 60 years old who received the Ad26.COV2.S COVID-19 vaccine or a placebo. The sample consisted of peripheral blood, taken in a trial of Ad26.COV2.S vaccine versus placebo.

The CDR3 coding sequence is TGTGCCAGCAGCTTGGGGTGGGACGGCTACACAGATACGCAGTATTTT. Translation gives CASSLGWDGYTDTQYF. V usage is TRBV7-8 and J usage is TRBJ2-3; D possibly uses TRBD1 or TRBD2 (5 bases each). The CDR3 is 16 residues long. Trimming shortened V by 3 bases and J by 2 bases, and 15 bases separated the two germline ends. The germline V gene encodes CDR1 SGHVS and CDR2 FQNEAQ.